The T cell receptor (beta chain) described here comes from a study of blood T cells in healthy people across ages. A sample-barcoded 5' primer and a J-beta primer mix were used in a second PCR of about 7 to 12 cycles. All samples yielded 2.5 million or more CDR3-containing paired-end reads. TCRdb re-derived calls from the 5' RACE reads in MiXCR, one entry per CDR3 protein. The sample has some 880,000 distinct CDR3 sequences, around 36% seen once; the top ten hold 10% to 15%. This clonotype was detected a few times. What it recognizes is unknown. V was trimmed by 2 bases and J by 4 bases, leaving 12 bases between them. This CDR3 spans 16 amino acids. CDR1 is MGHDK and CDR2 is SYGVNS in the germline V gene. Total RNA, at least 5.5 micrograms per sample, came from PBMCs. The study, taken as a whole, reports: The unknown donor CMV status may have confounded expanded clonotype changes.

This chain joins TRBV25-1 and TRBJ2-6; TRBD2 is a possible D gene (6 bases). The receptor was derived from a man between 18 and 29 years old in good health. The sequenced material came from blood. The CDR3 sequence is CASSEGGESGANVLTF. The CDR3, as DNA: TGTGCCAGCAGTGAAGGAGGGGAAAGCGGGGCCAACGTCCTGACTTTC.